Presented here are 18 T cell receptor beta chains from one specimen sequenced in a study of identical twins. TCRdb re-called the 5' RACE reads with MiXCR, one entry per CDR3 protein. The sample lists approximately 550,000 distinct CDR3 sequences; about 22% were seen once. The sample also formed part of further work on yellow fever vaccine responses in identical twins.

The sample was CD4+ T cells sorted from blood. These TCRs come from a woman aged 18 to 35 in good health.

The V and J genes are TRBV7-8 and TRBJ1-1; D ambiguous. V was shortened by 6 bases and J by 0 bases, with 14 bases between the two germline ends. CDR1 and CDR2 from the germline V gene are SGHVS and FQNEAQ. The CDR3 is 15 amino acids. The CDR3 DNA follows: TGTGCCAGCAGTCGGAGTGGGTTAATGAACACTGAAGCTTTCTTT. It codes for CASSRSGLMNTEAFF.

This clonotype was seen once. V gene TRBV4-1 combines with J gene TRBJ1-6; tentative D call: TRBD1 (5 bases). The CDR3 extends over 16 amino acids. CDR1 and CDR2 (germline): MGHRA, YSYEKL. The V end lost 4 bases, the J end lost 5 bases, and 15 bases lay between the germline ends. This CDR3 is CASSPGQGTNNSPLHF. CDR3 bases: TGCGCCAGCAGCCCGGGGCAGGGAACCAATAATTCACCCCTCCACTTT.

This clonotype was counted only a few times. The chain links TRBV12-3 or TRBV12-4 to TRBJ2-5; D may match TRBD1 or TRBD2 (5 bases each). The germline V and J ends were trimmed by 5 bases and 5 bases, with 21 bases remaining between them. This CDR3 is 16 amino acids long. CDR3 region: CASSTTGTHFRETQYF. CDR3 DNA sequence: TGTGCCAGCAGTACTACCGGGACCCACTTTAGGGAGACCCAGTACTTC.

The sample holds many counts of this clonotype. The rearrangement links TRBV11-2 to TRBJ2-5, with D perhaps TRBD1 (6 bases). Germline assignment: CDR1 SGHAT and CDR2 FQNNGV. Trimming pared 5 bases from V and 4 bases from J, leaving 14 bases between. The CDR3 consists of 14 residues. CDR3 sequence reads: CASSPSGVSETQYF. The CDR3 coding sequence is TGTGCCAGCAGCCCCTCAGGGGTTTCAGAGACCCAGTACTTC.

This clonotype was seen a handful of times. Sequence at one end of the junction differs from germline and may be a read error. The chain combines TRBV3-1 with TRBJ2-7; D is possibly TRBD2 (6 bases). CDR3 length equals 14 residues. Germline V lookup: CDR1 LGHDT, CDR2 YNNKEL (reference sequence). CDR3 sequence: CASTMSSGSNEQYF. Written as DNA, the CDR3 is TGTGCCAGCACAATGAGTAGCGGCTCCAACGAGCAGTACTTC.

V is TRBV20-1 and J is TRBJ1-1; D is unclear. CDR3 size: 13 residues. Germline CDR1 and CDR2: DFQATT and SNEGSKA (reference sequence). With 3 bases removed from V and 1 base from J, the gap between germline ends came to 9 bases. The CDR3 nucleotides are TGCAGTGCTAGGTATACAACGAACACTGAAGCTTTCTTT. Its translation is CSARYTTNTEAFF.

The CDR3 reads CASSQIKETQYF. The DNA for the CDR3 is TGCGCCAGCAGCCAGATCAAGGAGACCCAGTACTTC. The chain couples TRBV4-1 to TRBJ2-5; no clear D gene. Germline V gene data show CDR1 as MGHRA and CDR2 as YSYEKL. This CDR3 spans 12 amino acids. V gave up 3 bases and J gave up 5 bases, with 7 bases separating them.

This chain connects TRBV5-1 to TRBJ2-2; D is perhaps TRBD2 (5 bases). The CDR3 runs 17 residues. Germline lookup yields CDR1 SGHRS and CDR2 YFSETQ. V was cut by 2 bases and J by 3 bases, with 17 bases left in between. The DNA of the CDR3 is TGCGCCAGCAGCTTCTCCAGCGGCGGAGTTTACACCGGGGAGCTGTTTTTT. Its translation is CASSFSSGGVYTGELFF.

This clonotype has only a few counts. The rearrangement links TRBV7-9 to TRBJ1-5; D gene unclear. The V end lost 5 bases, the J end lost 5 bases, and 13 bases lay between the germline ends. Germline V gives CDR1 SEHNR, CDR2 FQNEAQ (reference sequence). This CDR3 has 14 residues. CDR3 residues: CASSINWEDQPQHF. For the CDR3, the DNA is TGTGCCAGCAGCATCAACTGGGAGGATCAGCCCCAGCATTTT.

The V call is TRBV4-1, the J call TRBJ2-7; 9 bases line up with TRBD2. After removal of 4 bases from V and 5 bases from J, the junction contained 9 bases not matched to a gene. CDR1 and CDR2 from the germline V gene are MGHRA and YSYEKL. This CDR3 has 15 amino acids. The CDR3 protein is CASSLLAGTPNEQYF. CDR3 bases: TGCGCCAGCAGCCTGCTAGCGGGGACCCCGAACGAGCAGTACTTC.

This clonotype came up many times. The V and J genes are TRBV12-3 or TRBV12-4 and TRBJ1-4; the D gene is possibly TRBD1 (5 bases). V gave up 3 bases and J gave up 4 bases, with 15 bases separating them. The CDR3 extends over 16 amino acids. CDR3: CASSLGVTAYNEKLFF. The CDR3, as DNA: TGTGCCAGCAGTTTGGGGGTCACGGCCTATAATGAAAAACTGTTTTTT.

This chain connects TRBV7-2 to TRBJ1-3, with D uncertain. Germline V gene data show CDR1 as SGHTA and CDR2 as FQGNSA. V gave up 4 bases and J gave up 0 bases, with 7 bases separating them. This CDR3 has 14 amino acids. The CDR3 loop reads CASSSSSSGNTIYF. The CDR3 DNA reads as TGTGCCAGCAGCTCGAGCAGCTCTGGAAACACCATATATTTT.

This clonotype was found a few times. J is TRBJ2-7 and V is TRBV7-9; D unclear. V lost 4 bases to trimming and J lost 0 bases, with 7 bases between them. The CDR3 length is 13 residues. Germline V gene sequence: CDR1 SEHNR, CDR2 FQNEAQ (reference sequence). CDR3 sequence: CASSSFTSYEQYV. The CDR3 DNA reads TGTGCCAGCAGCTCTTTCACCTCCTACGAGCAGTACGTC.

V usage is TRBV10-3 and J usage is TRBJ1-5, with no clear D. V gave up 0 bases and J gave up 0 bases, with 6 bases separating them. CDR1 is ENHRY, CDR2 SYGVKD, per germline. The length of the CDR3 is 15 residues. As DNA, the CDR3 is TGTGCCATCAGTGAGTCGCTGGTTAGCAATCAGCCCCAGCATTTT. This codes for CAISESLVSNQPQHF.

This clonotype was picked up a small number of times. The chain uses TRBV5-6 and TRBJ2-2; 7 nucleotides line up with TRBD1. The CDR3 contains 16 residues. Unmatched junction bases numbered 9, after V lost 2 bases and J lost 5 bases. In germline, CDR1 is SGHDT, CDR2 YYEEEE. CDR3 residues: CASSLMGQKETGELFF. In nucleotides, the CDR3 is TGTGCCAGCAGCTTAATGGGACAGAAAGAAACCGGGGAGCTGTTTTTT.

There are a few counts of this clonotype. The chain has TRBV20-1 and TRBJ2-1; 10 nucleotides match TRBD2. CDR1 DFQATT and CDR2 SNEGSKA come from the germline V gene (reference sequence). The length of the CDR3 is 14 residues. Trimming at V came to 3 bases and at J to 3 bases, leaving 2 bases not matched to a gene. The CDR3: CSASERGGYNEQFF. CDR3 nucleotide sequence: TGCAGTGCTAGTGAGCGGGGGGGCTACAATGAGCAGTTCTTC.

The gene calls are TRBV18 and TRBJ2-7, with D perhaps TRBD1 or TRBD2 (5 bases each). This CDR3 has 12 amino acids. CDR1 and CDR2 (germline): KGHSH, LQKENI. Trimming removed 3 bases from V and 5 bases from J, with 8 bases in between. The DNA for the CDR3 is TGTGCCAGCTCACCGAGAGGGGACGAGCAGTACGTC. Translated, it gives CASSPRGDEQYV.

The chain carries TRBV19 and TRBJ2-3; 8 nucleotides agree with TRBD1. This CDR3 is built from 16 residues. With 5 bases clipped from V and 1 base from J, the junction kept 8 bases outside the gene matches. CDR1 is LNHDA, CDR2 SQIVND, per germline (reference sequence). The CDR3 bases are TGTGCCAGTAGTCCGCTGGACAGGGTGGGCACAGATACGCAGTATTTT. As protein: CASSPLDRVGTDTQYF.